One sample yielded the 17 T cell receptor beta chains listed below, sequenced in a study of blood T cell repertoires in COVID-19 (dated by TCRdb to about 2020). Libraries came from the immunoSEQ multiplex PCR assay. This immuneACCESS table, as held by TCRdb, lists in-frame sequences with V and J called but not all clones. Of the missing ones, under half trace to an unresolved V gene in checked studies; the others have no known cause. This sample is represented by about 160,000 clones; approximately 83% of them were singletons. The ten largest make up roughly 9.2% of the sample. The material sequenced was peripheral blood. These TCRs come from an elderly woman with active or convalescent COVID-19.

The V and J genes are TRBV29-1 and TRBJ1-2; D may be TRBD1 (5 bases). Trimming cost V 5 bases and J 4 bases, with 14 bases left between them. There are 13 residues in the CDR3. Germline V CDR1 and CDR2: SQVTM, ANQGSEA. DNA for the CDR3: TGCAGCGTTCGGGACCTGGGAGGCTATGGCTACACCTTC. Translation: CSVRDLGGYGYTF.

V is TRBV28 and J is TRBJ1-3; D may be TRBD1 (6 bases). Germline lookup yields CDR1 MDHEN and CDR2 SYDVKM. The CDR3 extends over 15 amino acids. The V gene lost 6 bases and the J gene lost 0 bases, with 12 bases spanning the gap. The CDR3 DNA reads TGTGCCAGCAGCCCCGGGGACAACTCTGGAAACACCATATATTTT. Protein: CASSPGDNSGNTIYF. The variable domain in full, completed from reference TRBV28 and TRBJ1-3, reads DVKVTQSSRYLVKRTGEKVFLECVQDMDHENMFWYRQDPGLGLRLIYFSYDVKMKEKGDIPEGYSVSREKKERFSLILESASTNQTSMYLCASSPGDNSGNTIYFGEGSWLTVV.

This clone was recorded only once. The chain carries TRBV12-3 or TRBV12-4 and TRBJ2-1, with TRBD2 matching 9 bases. Germline trimming cut 9 bases from V and 4 bases from J; bases unmatched to any gene: 4. The CDR3 extends over 13 amino acids. The CDR3: CASRLAVYNEQFF. The CDR3 DNA reads TGTGCCAGTAGACTAGCGGTGTACAATGAGCAGTTCTTC.

The chain couples TRBV7-2 to TRBJ2-6, with D unresolved. V was cut by 4 bases and J by 1 base, with 17 bases left in between. CDR1 and CDR2 (germline): SGHTA, FQGNSA. The CDR3 is made up of 18 amino acids. This chain's CDR3 is CASSSPQTRLSGANVLTF. The CDR3 region has the DNA TGTGCCAGCAGCTCTCCCCAAACGAGGCTTTCTGGGGCCAACGTCCTGACTTTC.

The chain links TRBV20-1 to TRBJ2-3; 7 nucleotides match TRBD2. CDR1 and CDR2 (germline): DFQATT, SNEGSKA (reference sequence). The CDR3 runs 17 residues. Unmatched junction bases numbered 12, after V lost 3 bases and J lost 0 bases. Here the CDR3 DNA reads TGCAGTGCTAGTCCCCCTAGCGGAGATGCTAGCACAGATACGCAGTATTTT. This encodes CSASPPSGDASTDTQYF.

This chain links TRBV15 with TRBJ1-2, with 9 bases identical to TRBD1. V dropped 1 base and J dropped 1; count of bases not matched to a gene: 4. The CDR3 extends over 16 amino acids. Germline-derived CDR1 and CDR2 are LNHNV and YYDKDF (reference sequence). The CDR3 loop is CATSRVRTGDNYGYTF. The CDR3 coding sequence is TGTGCCACCAGCAGAGTCCGGACAGGGGATAACTATGGCTACACCTTC. The full variable domain, rest sourced from reference TRBV15 and TRBJ1-2, is DAMVIQNPRYQVTQFGKPVTLSCSQTLNHNVMYWYQQKSSQAPKLLFHYYDKDFNNEADTPDNFQSRRPNTSFCFLDIRSPGLGDTAMYLCATSRVRTGDNYGYTFGSGTRLTVV.

This clone appeared once. The chain joins TRBV2 to TRBJ2-5; 8 nucleotides align to TRBD1. This CDR3 is built from 15 residues. The J segment lost 5 bases and the V segment lost 3 bases, leaving 8 bases of the junction unmatched. The germline V gene encodes CDR1 SNHLY and CDR2 FYNNEI. The CDR3 sequence is CASSEEGQAQETQYF. DNA of the CDR3: TGTGCCAGCAGTGAGGAGGGACAGGCCCAGGAGACCCAGTACTTC.

The rearrangement links TRBV2 to TRBJ1-1, with 7 bases aligning to TRBD1. Germline lookup yields CDR1 SNHLY and CDR2 FYNNEI. This CDR3 spans 14 amino acids. V shed 6 bases, J shed 0 bases, and the junction held 4 bases outside the gene matches. CDR3 residues: CASRGQSVNTEAFF. CDR3 coding DNA: TGTGCCAGCAGGGGACAGTCTGTGAACACTGAAGCTTTCTTT.

The gene calls are TRBV27 and TRBJ2-7; 8 bases agree with TRBD1. Germline V gene sequence: CDR1 MNHEY, CDR2 SMNVEV (reference sequence). CDR3 length equals 14 residues. Trimming cost V 2 bases and J 7 bases; bases outside gene matches: 7. Here the CDR3 reads CASSLGQGAMEQYF. In DNA form, the CDR3 reads TGTGCCAGCAGTTTAGGGCAGGGGGCGATGGAGCAGTACTTC.

This sequence joins TRBV27 and TRBJ2-1, with a tentative D call TRBD2 (5 bases). Trimming left V 1 base short and J 5 bases short, with 12 bases between. CDR1 is MNHEY, CDR2 SMNVEV, per germline (reference sequence). The CDR3 runs to 15 residues. This chain's CDR3 is CASSLYPGIDNEQFF. CDR3 coding DNA: TGTGCCAGCAGTTTATATCCGGGAATCGACAATGAGCAGTTCTTC.

This rearrangement joins TRBV9 to TRBJ1-2, with D unresolved. Germline CDR1 SGDLS, CDR2 YYNGEE. Trimming shortened V by 3 bases and J by 4 bases, and 13 bases separated the two germline ends. This CDR3 spans 14 amino acids. The CDR3 DNA follows: TGTGCCAGCAGCGCTGGAGTGGAGGGCTATGGCTACACCTTC. Its protein is CASSAGVEGYGYTF.

The chain links TRBV18 to TRBJ1-1, with D possibly being TRBD1 (5 bases). The CDR3 runs 15 residues. The germline V gene has CDR1 KGHSH and CDR2 LQKENI. V shed 4 bases and J shed 3 bases, with 15 bases lying between them. The CDR3 loop is CASSQTRSGDTEAFF. The CDR3 region has the DNA TGTGCCAGCTCACAAACGAGGTCGGGGGACACTGAAGCTTTCTTT.

This clone was picked up one time. The chain joins TRBV28 to TRBJ1-4, with 7 bases lining up with TRBD1. V gave up 5 bases and J gave up 7 bases; unmatched junction bases: 7. The germline gives CDR1 MDHEN, CDR2 SYDVKM. This CDR3 region has 14 residues. CDR3 amino acids: CASSQGGWREKLFF. As DNA, the CDR3 is TGTGCCAGCAGTCAAGGGGGCTGGCGTGAAAAACTGTTTTTT.

J is TRBJ1-5 and V is TRBV19; possible D gene TRBD1, 6 bases. The germline CDR1 and CDR2 sequences are LNHDA and SQIVND (reference sequence). V was shortened by 3 bases and J by 6 bases, with 12 bases between the two germline ends. This CDR3 contains 14 residues. This chain's CDR3 is CASSMGTGSQPQHF. CDR3 nucleotides: TGTGCCAGTAGTATGGGTACAGGGTCTCAGCCCCAGCATTTT.

The chain combines TRBV11-3 with TRBJ2-7, with 7 bases that match TRBD1. With V trimmed by 3 bases and J by 4 bases, 6 bases remained unmatched. This CDR3 has 14 residues. Germline CDR1 is SGHNT and CDR2 is YENEEA. The CDR3 sequence: CASSFSGGLYEQYF. The CDR3 DNA sequence: TGTGCCAGCAGCTTTTCAGGGGGTTTGTACGAGCAGTACTTC.

This chain links TRBV6-5 with TRBJ1-6; D may be TRBD1 (6 bases). The germline V and J ends were trimmed by 2 bases and 10 bases, with 12 bases remaining between them. Germline-derived CDR1 and CDR2 are MNHEY and SVGAGI. The CDR3 extends over 14 amino acids. The CDR3 loop is CASSYTTGWSPLHF. CDR3 coding DNA: TGTGCCAGCAGTTACACTACAGGGTGGTCACCCCTCCACTTT.

The chain combines TRBV7-2 with TRBJ1-2; weak D call: TRBD1 (5 bases). Germline-derived CDR1 and CDR2 are SGHTA and FQGNSA. This CDR3 contains 16 residues. Trimming stripped 4 bases from V and 8 bases from J, with 23 bases between. This CDR3 is CASSSRGLGGGEGYTF. The CDR3 region has the DNA TGTGCCAGCAGCTCCCGCGGATTGGGCGGGGGGGAGGGCTACACCTTC.